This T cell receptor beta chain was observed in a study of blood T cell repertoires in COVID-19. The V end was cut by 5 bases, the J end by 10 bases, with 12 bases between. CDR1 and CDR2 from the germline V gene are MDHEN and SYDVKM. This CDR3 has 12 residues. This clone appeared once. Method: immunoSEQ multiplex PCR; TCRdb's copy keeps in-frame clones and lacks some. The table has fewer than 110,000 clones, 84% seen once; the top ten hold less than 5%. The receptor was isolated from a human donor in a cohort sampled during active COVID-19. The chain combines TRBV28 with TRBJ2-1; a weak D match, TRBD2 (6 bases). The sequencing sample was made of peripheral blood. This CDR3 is CASSIKRVEQFF. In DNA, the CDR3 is TGTGCCAGCAGTATTAAGCGGGTCGAGCAGTTCTTC. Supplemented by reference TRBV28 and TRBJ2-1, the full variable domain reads DVKVTQSSRYLVKRTGEKVFLECVQDMDHENMFWYRQDPGLGLRLIYFSYDVKMKEKGDIPEGYSVSREKKERFSLILESASTNQTSMYLCASSIKRVEQFFGPGTRLTVL.